This T cell receptor (beta chain) was found in a study of blood T cell repertoires in COVID-19. Germline V gene sequence: CDR1 SGHRS, CDR2 YFSETQ. The trim removed 5 bases at V and 4 bases at J, leaving 5 bases unmatched. The CDR3 totals 15 residues. In the authors' workflow: Amplification from reference gene primers served as the basis for estimated nucleated cell counts. Profiling relied on immunoSEQ multiplex PCR, and the TCRdb table lists in-frame clones only, not all of them. V, J and clone size are those of that table, while D and trimming were read from the DNA. The sample has some 150,000 clones; more than 85% are singletons.

Material for sequencing was peripheral blood. This chain links TRBV5-1 with TRBJ1-4, with 10 positions matching TRBD1. The source of this sequence is a man in his 60s with active or convalescent COVID-19. This CDR3 is CASRTGGVGNEKLFF. CDR3 nucleotide sequence: TGCGCCAGCAGGACAGGGGGCGTAGGTAATGAAAAACTGTTTTTT. Using reference TRBV5-1 and TRBJ1-4 for the parts outside the CDR3, the full variable domain is KAGVTQTPRYLIKTRGQQVTLSCSPISGHRSVSWYQQTPGQGLQFLFEYFSETQRNKGNFPGRFSGRQFSNSRSEMNVSTLELGDSALYLCASRTGGVGNEKLFFGSGTQLSVL.